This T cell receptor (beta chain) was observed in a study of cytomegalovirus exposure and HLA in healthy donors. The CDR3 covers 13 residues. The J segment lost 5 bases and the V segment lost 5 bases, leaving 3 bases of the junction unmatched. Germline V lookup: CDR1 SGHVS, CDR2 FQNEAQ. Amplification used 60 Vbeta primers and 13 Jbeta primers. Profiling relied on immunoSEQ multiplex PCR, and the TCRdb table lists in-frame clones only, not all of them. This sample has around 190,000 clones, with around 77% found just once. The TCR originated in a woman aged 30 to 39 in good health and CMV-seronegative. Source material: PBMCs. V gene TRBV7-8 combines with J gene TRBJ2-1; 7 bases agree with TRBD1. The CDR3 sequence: CASSPDRDNEQFF. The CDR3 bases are TGTGCCAGCAGCCCCGACAGGGACAATGAGCAGTTCTTC.